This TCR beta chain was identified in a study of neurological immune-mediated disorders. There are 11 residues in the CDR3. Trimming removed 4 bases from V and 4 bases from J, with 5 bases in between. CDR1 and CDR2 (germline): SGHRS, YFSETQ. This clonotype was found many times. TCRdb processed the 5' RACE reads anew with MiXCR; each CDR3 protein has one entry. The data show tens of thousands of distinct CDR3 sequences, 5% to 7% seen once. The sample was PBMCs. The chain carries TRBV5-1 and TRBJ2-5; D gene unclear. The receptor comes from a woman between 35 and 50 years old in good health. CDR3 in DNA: TGCGCCAGCAGCGGTCGAGAGACCCAGTACTTC. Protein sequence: CASSGRETQYF.